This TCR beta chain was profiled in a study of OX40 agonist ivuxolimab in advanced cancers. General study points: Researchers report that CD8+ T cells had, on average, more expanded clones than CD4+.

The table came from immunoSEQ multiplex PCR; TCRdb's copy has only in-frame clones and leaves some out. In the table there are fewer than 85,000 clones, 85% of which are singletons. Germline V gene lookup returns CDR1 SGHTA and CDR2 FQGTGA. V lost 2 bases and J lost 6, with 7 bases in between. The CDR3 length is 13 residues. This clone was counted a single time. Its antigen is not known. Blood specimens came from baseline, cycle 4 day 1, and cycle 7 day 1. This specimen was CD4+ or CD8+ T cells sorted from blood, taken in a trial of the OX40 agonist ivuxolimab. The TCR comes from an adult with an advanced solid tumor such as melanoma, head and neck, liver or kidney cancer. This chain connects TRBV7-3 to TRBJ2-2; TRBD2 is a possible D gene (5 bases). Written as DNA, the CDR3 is TGTGCCAGCAGCTTATACGGGGCCGGGGAGCTGTTTTTT. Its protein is CASSLYGAGELFF.